Each of the 32 T cell receptor beta chains below was sequenced from the same sample in a study of shared clonotypes between healthy human individuals. This table comes from immunoSEQ multiplex PCR, and its TCRdb copy is limited to in-frame clones, with some not included. The sample holds a few hundred thousand clones, about nine tenths seen once. The sample comprised memory CD8+ T cells sorted from blood. Subset of the sample: CD45RO+ cells pooled with CCR7-negative TemRA cells. The receptor source for this set is a man younger than 30 in good health.

The V and J genes are TRBV11-2 and TRBJ2-7, with D perhaps matching TRBD1 or TRBD2 (5 bases each). This CDR3 is 15 amino acids long. V lost 0 bases and J 7 bases, leaving 16 bases between the germline ends. Germline CDR1 reads SGHAT; CDR2 reads FQNNGV. CDR3 in DNA: TGTGCCAGCAGCTTAGATCGGGGCTCGGGTAGGGAGCAGTACTTC. It encodes CASSLDRGSGREQYF.

V usage is TRBV10-1 and J usage is TRBJ1-6, with unresolved D. Trimming removed 6 bases at V and 4 bases at J, with 16 bases between. This CDR3 has 16 amino acids. Germline CDR1 and CDR2: WNHNN and SYGVQD (reference sequence). This chain's CDR3 is CASRLVEGQYNSPLHF. The CDR3 DNA reads TGCGCCAGCAGATTGGTGGAGGGTCAGTATAATTCACCCCTCCACTTT.

The chain joins TRBV7-8 to TRBJ2-2; D is perhaps TRBD2 (6 bases). Germline assignment: CDR1 SGHVS and CDR2 FQNEAQ. This CDR3 is built from 18 residues. V gave up 4 bases and J gave up 6 bases, with 24 bases separating them. The CDR3 DNA is TGTGCCAGCAGCTCCCGTGGGGTGCGGGGACGTAACGCCGGGGAGCTGTTTTTT. Amino acid sequence: CASSSRGVRGRNAGELFF.

The V gene is TRBV7-9, the J gene TRBJ1-2, with 10 bases matching TRBD1. The CDR3 is 16 amino acids. V trimming: 5 bases; J trimming: 8 bases; junction bases outside the gene matches: 14. Germline V CDR1 and CDR2: SEHNR, FQNEAQ (reference sequence). The CDR3 protein is CASSLTRDRGFDGYTF. CDR3 nucleotide sequence: TGTGCCAGCAGCCTCACCCGGGACAGGGGTTTTGACGGCTACACCTTC.

The chain combines TRBV18 with TRBJ2-7, with TRBD1 identical over 9 bases. The CDR3 length is 14 residues. The V segment lost 2 bases and the J segment 5 bases; nucleotides outside the gene matches: 4. Germline lookup yields CDR1 KGHSH and CDR2 LQKENI. The CDR3 here is CASSPMDRGDEQYF. The CDR3 bases are TGTGCCAGCTCACCAATGGACAGGGGCGACGAGCAGTACTTC.

This clone was counted a single time. V usage is TRBV28 and J usage is TRBJ2-7; 10 nucleotides line up with TRBD1. In germline, CDR1 is MDHEN, CDR2 SYDVKM. With V trimmed by 8 bases and J by 0 bases, 4 bases remained unmatched. The CDR3 spans 14 residues. The chain's CDR3 is CASLGQGSSYEQYF. For the CDR3, the DNA is TGTGCCAGCTTGGGACAGGGGAGCTCCTACGAGCAGTACTTC.

This chain connects TRBV29-1 to TRBJ1-1; no reliable D call. The CDR3 contains 11 residues. The V end was cut by 6 bases, the J end by 3 bases, with 8 bases between. Germline V gives CDR1 SQVTM, CDR2 ANQGSEA. The CDR3 DNA reads TGCAGCGTCGCCCAAGACACTGAAGCTTTCTTT. This sequence encodes CSVAQDTEAFF.

The genes are TRBV5-1 and TRBJ2-5, with TRBD1 matching 9 bases. CDR3 length: 13 residues. The germline CDR1 and CDR2 sequences are SGHRS and YFSETQ. V trimming: 4 bases; J trimming: 4 bases; junction bases outside the gene matches: 2. The CDR3 coding sequence is TGCGCCAGCAGCGTGACAGGGGGAGAGACCCAGTACTTC. As protein: CASSVTGGETQYF.

This clone has a single count. J is TRBJ2-7 and V is TRBV21-1. TRBV21-1 is a pseudogene locus. The CDR3 runs 13 residues. The CDR3 is CASRGPGPYEQYF. The CDR3 bases are TGTGCCAGCAGGGGCCCCGGACCCTACGAGCAGTACTTC.

V usage is TRBV14 and J usage is TRBJ2-7; a possible D gene is TRBD1 (5 bases). The V end lost 4 bases, the J end lost 3 bases, and 22 bases lay between the germline ends. This CDR3 is built from 17 residues. Germline values: CDR1 SGHDN, CDR2 FVKESK. The CDR3 reads CASSRKLYRRVGYEQYF. CDR3 nucleotides: TGTGCCAGCAGCCGAAAGTTATACAGGCGTGTGGGCTACGAGCAGTACTTC.

The chain combines TRBV6-6 with TRBJ2-3, with a tentative D call TRBD2 (5 bases). Germline V gene sequence: CDR1 MNHNY, CDR2 SVGAGI (reference sequence). The CDR3 has 16 residues. The V end lost 4 bases, the J end lost 0 bases, and 14 bases lay between the germline ends. CDR3 coding DNA: TGTGCCAGCAGTTTAACTAGATCTCCTAGCACAGATACGCAGTATTTT. This codes for CASSLTRSPSTDTQYF.

The V and J genes are TRBV27 and TRBJ1-2, with TRBD1 as a possible D gene (5 bases). V lost 4 bases, J lost 7 bases, and 22 bases lay in between. Germline V gene lookup returns CDR1 MNHEY and CDR2 SMNVEV (reference sequence). The length of the CDR3 is 16 residues. The CDR3 nucleotides read TGTGCCAGCAGTTGGGCGGGCGGGACGGTGTTTGTTGGCTACACCTTC. It is translated as CASSWAGGTVFVGYTF.

V gene TRBV6-5 combines with J gene TRBJ2-7, with 8 nucleotides matching TRBD2. The CDR3 is 15 amino acids. Trimming took 6 bases from V and 4 from J; bases not matched to a gene: 11. The germline CDR1 and CDR2 sequences are MNHEY and SVGAGI. CDR3 region: CASSTGVAGIYEQYF. The DNA for the CDR3 is TGTGCCAGCAGCACCGGGGTAGCGGGAATATACGAGCAGTACTTC.

This rearrangement joins TRBV7-9 to TRBJ2-7; 10 bases align to TRBD2. Germline CDR1 and CDR2: SEHNR and FQNEAQ (reference sequence). Trimming took 2 bases from V and 12 from J; bases not matched to a gene: 7. This CDR3 contains 13 residues. Written as DNA, the CDR3 is TGTGCCAGCAGCTTAATAACTAGCGGGATGGTGTACTTC. The encoded protein is CASSLITSGMVYF.

This clone was detected many times. The chain employs TRBV4-1 and TRBJ1-4, with D perhaps matching TRBD1 (5 bases). The ends were cut back, 0 bases at V and 8 bases at J, with 16 bases in the middle. The CDR3 spans 16 residues. Germline CDR1 reads MGHRA; CDR2 reads YSYEKL. The CDR3 coding sequence is TGCGCCAGCAGCCAAGATACTGGTGGAGGGACCGAAAAACTGTTTTTT. Its protein product is CASSQDTGGGTEKLFF.

The rearrangement joins TRBV7-9 to TRBJ1-2; 12 positions match TRBD1. The CDR3 is made up of 18 amino acids. CDR1 is SEHNR, CDR2 FQNEAQ, per germline (reference sequence). The ends lost 4 bases at V and 0 bases at J; junction bases unmatched: 9. CDR3 nucleotide sequence: TGTGCCAGCAGCTATTTACCGGGACAGGGGGCTTCTAACTATGGCTACACCTTC. Translating it yields CASSYLPGQGASNYGYTF.

This chain uses TRBV19 with TRBJ2-1; 9 nucleotides align to TRBD2. V trimming: 3 bases; J trimming: 5 bases; junction bases outside the gene matches: 5. Germline CDR1 is LNHDA and CDR2 is SQIVND (reference sequence). The CDR3 length is 15 residues. For the CDR3, the DNA is TGTGCCAGTAGTATCCTGGTAGCGGGAGACAATGAGCAGTTCTTC. Translated, it gives CASSILVAGDNEQFF.

The chain recombines TRBV7-9 with TRBJ2-3; 11 bases align to TRBD1. This CDR3 has 15 amino acids. V lost 5 bases and J lost 5; bases outside the gene matches: 6. Germline V gene lookup returns CDR1 SEHNR and CDR2 FQNEAQ (reference sequence). The CDR3 sequence is CASSEGDRGKDTQYF. The CDR3 DNA reads as TGTGCCAGCAGCGAAGGGGACAGGGGGAAAGATACGCAGTATTTT. The full variable domain, rest sourced from reference TRBV7-9 and TRBJ2-3, is DTGVSQNPRHKITKRGQNVTFRCDPISEHNRLYWYRQTLGQGPEFLTYFQNEAQLEKSRLLSDRFSAERPKGSFSTLEIQRTEQGDSAMYLCASSEGDRGKDTQYFGPGTRLTVL.

This clone was observed at least ten times. The chain joins TRBV7-9 to TRBJ2-2; D ambiguous. In germline, CDR1 is SEHNR, CDR2 FQNEAQ (reference sequence). The CDR3 is 11 residues long. Trimming removed 6 bases from V and 5 bases from J, with 4 bases in between. This CDR3 is CASRSTGELFF. DNA for the CDR3: TGTGCCAGCAGAAGTACCGGGGAGCTGTTTTTT. Full variable domain (remainder filled in from reference TRBV7-9 and TRBJ2-2): DTGVSQNPRHKITKRGQNVTFRCDPISEHNRLYWYRQTLGQGPEFLTYFQNEAQLEKSRLLSDRFSAERPKGSFSTLEIQRTEQGDSAMYLCASRSTGELFFGEGSRLTVL.

The chain joins TRBV11-2 to TRBJ2-2; D perhaps matches TRBD1 (5 bases). The germline V and J ends were trimmed by 1 base and 4 bases, with 16 bases remaining between them. Germline V gives CDR1 SGHAT, CDR2 FQNNGV. The CDR3 loop spans 17 amino acids. CDR3 residues: CASSLGPQGPSTGELFF. The CDR3 DNA sequence: TGTGCCAGCAGCTTAGGGCCTCAGGGTCCGTCCACCGGGGAGCTGTTTTTT.

The chain recombines TRBV7-9 with TRBJ2-3; no firm D call. Trimming left V 3 bases short and J 2 bases short, with 9 bases between. CDR3 length equals 14 residues. Germline lookup yields CDR1 SEHNR and CDR2 FQNEAQ (reference sequence). CDR3 in DNA: TGTGCCAGCAGCTTCAGTCCGAACACAGATACGCAGTATTTT. This encodes CASSFSPNTDTQYF.

J is TRBJ2-1 and V is TRBV25-1; a weak D match, TRBD1 (5 bases). The ends were cut back, 7 bases at V and 1 base at J, with 11 bases in the middle. Looked up from germline, CDR1 is MGHDK and CDR2 is SYGVNS. The CDR3 is 14 amino acids. CDR3 in DNA: TGTGCCAGCAAGCCCAGACAGTCCTACAATGAGCAGTTCTTC. It translates to CASKPRQSYNEQFF.

The chain carries TRBV9 and TRBJ2-1; D gene uncertain. CDR3 length: 11 residues. V shed 3 bases and J shed 5 bases, with 3 bases lying between them. Germline CDR1 reads SGDLS; CDR2 reads YYNGEE. CDR3 protein: CASSAHNEQFF. In DNA, the CDR3 is TGTGCCAGCAGCGCTCACAATGAGCAGTTCTTC.

The rearrangement joins TRBV27 to TRBJ2-5; the D is unclear. The end of the DNA aligns better with TRBJ2-7, so the J call may be wrong. CDR1 and CDR2 from the germline V gene are MNHEY and SMNVEV (reference sequence). There are 12 residues in the CDR3. For the CDR3, the DNA is TGTGCCAGCAGGAGAGGATTCTACGAGCAGTACTTC. It specifies CASRRGFYEQYF.

The rearrangement links TRBV4-1 to TRBJ2-5; a possible D gene is TRBD2 (5 bases). The CDR3 totals 15 residues. Germline V gene sequence: CDR1 MGHRA, CDR2 YSYEKL. The V end lost 2 bases, the J end lost 3 bases, and 13 bases lay between the germline ends. CDR3 loop: CASSQLPGKEETQYF. In DNA, the CDR3 is TGCGCCAGCAGCCAATTACCCGGGAAGGAAGAGACCCAGTACTTC.

The V call is TRBV6-1, the J call TRBJ1-2; D unresolved. Germline V gene lookup returns CDR1 MNHNS and CDR2 SASEGT. Trimming cost V 1 base and J 8 bases, with 11 bases left between them. The CDR3 length is 13 residues. Written as DNA, the CDR3 is TGTGCCAGCAGTGAAGTGACGGGTTGCGGCTACACCTTC. Amino acids: CASSEVTGCGYTF.

The gene calls are TRBV4-3 and TRBJ2-1, with D possibly matching TRBD2 (7 bases). The CDR3 covers 17 residues. The V end lost 0 bases, the J end lost 4 bases, and 16 bases lay between the germline ends. Germline V lookup: CDR1 LGHNA, CDR2 YSLEER. For the CDR3, the DNA is TGCGCCAGCAGCCAAGATGGGGGGGGCCCTCCGTACAATGAGCAGTTCTTC. Translating gives CASSQDGGGPPYNEQFF.

This clone was counted a single time. The rearrangement joins TRBV6-5 to TRBJ2-5, with TRBD2 matching 8 bases. There are 14 residues in the CDR3. After removal of 5 bases from V and 3 bases from J, the junction contained 5 bases not matched to a gene. Germline CDR1 and CDR2: MNHEY and SVGAGI. The CDR3 protein is CASSISGEEETQYF. In DNA, the CDR3 is TGTGCCAGCAGTATTAGCGGGGAGGAAGAGACCCAGTACTTC.

The chain recombines TRBV29-1 with TRBJ2-1; D gene uncertain. V shed 3 bases and J shed 5 bases, with 5 bases lying between them. Germline CDR1 reads SQVTM; CDR2 reads ANQGSEA. This CDR3 is built from 11 residues. The CDR3: CSVDDNNEQFF. CDR3 nucleotide sequence: TGCAGCGTTGATGACAACAATGAGCAGTTCTTC.

The chain couples TRBV4-1 to TRBJ2-7; TRBD2 matches 7 bases. J lost 4 bases, V lost 6 bases, and 12 bases had no gene match. Germline CDR1 reads MGHRA; CDR2 reads YSYEKL. This CDR3 comprises 15 residues. The CDR3 DNA follows: TGCGCCAGCAGTCGGACCGGGAGGACCTTTTACGAGCAGTACTTC. This codes for CASSRTGRTFYEQYF.

The genes are TRBV10-3 and TRBJ2-7; 7 nucleotides match TRBD1. The CDR3 sequence is 13 residues long. V lost 6 bases and J lost 4; bases outside the gene matches: 6. Germline V gene data show CDR1 as ENHRY and CDR2 as SYGVKD. The chain's CDR3 is CAIRERQGYEQYF. CDR3 sequence (DNA): TGTGCCATCAGGGAGCGACAGGGTTACGAGCAGTACTTC.

CDR3 DNA: TGTGCCAGAACAAAGGGAGCGGGAGTTGCGAATGAGCAGTTCTTC. Translated, it gives CARTKGAGVANEQFF. J is TRBJ2-1 and V is TRBV2; 8 bases line up with TRBD2. The length of the CDR3 is 15 residues. CDR1 SNHLY and CDR2 FYNNEI come from the germline V gene. V shed 9 bases, J shed 7 bases, and the junction held 14 bases outside the gene matches.